These T cell receptor beta chains were read from a single sample in a study of T cell responses to AZD1222 COVID-19 vaccine. Sequencing used immunoSEQ multiplex PCR; TCRdb keeps in-frame clones, though not all of them. The sample has approximately 130,000 clones; 90% are singletons. Sequencing was performed on peripheral blood, taken on day 0 of AZD1222 vaccination. These receptors all come from an adult in good health. The CDR3 runs from the conserved cysteine through the conserved F or W. D genes are given only for firm matches. Expanded clones are given a class, and other clones once, few, many or no size at all.

TRBJ2-5	TRBV28	-	-	TGTGCCACCCTCGGGCTCCATGTCGGGGGCAAGACCCAGTACTTC	CATLGLHVGGKTQYF
TRBJ2-2	TRBV6-5	TRBD1	-	TGTGCCAGCAGTCCAGACAGGGCCACCGGGGAGCTGTTTTTT	CASSPDRATGELFF
TRBJ2-6	TRBV7-9	-	once	TGTGCCAGCATCTACGCATCTGGGGCCAACGTCCTGACTTTC	CASIYASGANVLTF
TRBJ2-7	TRBV19	-	-	TGTGCCAGTAGTATCAGGGTTACCTACGAGCAGTACTTC	CASSIRVTYEQYF
TRBJ1-4	TRBV5-1	-	-	TGCGCCAGCAGCTTGAGTCTCAGCCTTAATGAAAAACTGTTTTTT	CASSLSLSLNEKLFF
TRBJ2-3	TRBV11-2	TRBD1	-	TGTGCCAGCAGCGGAGGGGGGCCAGGGGGCGCTTGGGATACGCAGTATTTT	CASSGGGPGGAWDTQYF
TRBJ2-5	TRBV7-7	-	-	TGTGCCAGCAGCGATGTCCCAGGGGAGACCCAGTACTTC	CASSDVPGETQYF
TRBJ1-6	TRBV27	-	-	TGTGCCAGCAGTTTATCAGTGGGCTATAATTCACCCCTCCACTTT	CASSLSVGYNSPLHF
TRBJ2-3	TRBV9	-	-	TGTGCCAGCAGCGGGACGATATGGGATACGCAGTATTTT	CASSGTIWDTQYF
TRBJ2-2	TRBV10-3	TRBD2	-	TGTGCCATCAGTGGGAGGACTAGCGGGAGTCGTTTCACCGGGGAGCTGTTTTTT	CAISGRTSGSRFTGELFF
TRBJ1-1	TRBV6-5	-	-	TGTGCCAGCAGTCAGGGACGGTGGAACACTGAAGCTTTCTTT	CASSQGRWNTEAFF
TRBJ2-3	TRBV5-1	-	-	TGCGCCAGCAGCGAGATGGATACGCAGTATTTT	CASSEMDTQYF
TRBJ1-5	TRBV6-6	-	-	TGTGCCAGCAGCCTAGGGCGAGATCAGCCCCAGCATTTT	CASSLGRDQPQHF
TRBJ2-1	TRBV24-1	-	once	TGTGCCACCAGCGGGCGAGAAGGGCAGGGGTGGGAGCAGTTCTTC	CATSGREGQGWEQFF
TRBJ1-1	TRBV3-1/TRBV3-2	-	-	TGTGCCAGCAGCCGATACCGACAGACGAACACTGAAGCTTTCTTT	CASSRYRQTNTEAFF
TRBJ2-4	TRBV5-1	TRBD1	-	TGCGCCAGCAGGGTGGACAGGCAGGGGAACATTCAGTACTTC	CASRVDRQGNIQYF
TRBJ2-3	TRBV19	TRBD2	-	TGTGCCAGTAGTAGTAGCGGGAGGCACGCAGATACGCAGTATTTT	CASSSSGRHADTQYF
TRBJ1-2	TRBV28	-	-	TGTGCCAGCAGTTTGGGAGGTGGGGGCTATGGCTACACCTTC	CASSLGGGGYGYTF
TRBJ1-5	TRBV7-9	-	-	TGTGCCAGCAGCTTGGCAGGGAAAAATCAGCCCCAGCATTTT	CASSLAGKNQPQHF
TRBJ2-7	TRBV2	-	-	TGTGCCAGCAGCGGTACTAGCTCCTACGAGCAGTACTTC	CASSGTSSYEQYF
TRBJ2-7	TRBV5-1	-	-	TGCGCCAGCAGCGCGGGACAACCAAAATACGAGCAGTACTTC	CASSAGQPKYEQYF
TRBJ2-3	TRBV7-8	-	-	TGTGCCAGCAGCCGGCCGGGCACAGATACGCAGTATTTT	CASSRPGTDTQYF
TRBJ2-7	TRBV7-8	-	once	TGTGCCAGCAGCTTTAGAGGGGAAAGCTCCTACGAGCAGTACTTC	CASSFRGESSYEQYF
TRBJ1-5	TRBV2	-	-	TGTGCCAGCAGTGAAGGCCAGACTAGCAATCAGCCCCAGCATTTT	CASSEGQTSNQPQHF
TRBJ2-1	TRBV4-1	TRBD2	-	TGCGCCAGCAGCCGAGAACCGGGACTAGCGGCGAGTGAGCAGTTCTTC	CASSREPGLAASEQFF
TRBJ2-7	TRBV3-1/TRBV3-2	TRBD2	-	TGTGCCAGCAGCCAAGGGCGGGAGGGCCGGTGGCAGTACTTC	CASSQGREGRWQYF
TRBJ1-6	TRBV13	-	few	TGTGCCAGCAGCTACCGGGGGCCGAGGTCACCCCTCCACTTT	CASSYRGPRSPLHF
TRBJ1-3	TRBV2	-	-	TGTGCCAGCAGCGTCCAGGGAACTGGAAACACCATATATTTT	CASSVQGTGNTIYF
TRBJ1-2	TRBV28	-	-	TGTGCCAGCATTGGGGGGCGAGGCGGCTACACCTTC	CASIGGRGGYTF
TRBJ2-3	TRBV7-2	TRBD2	-	TGTGCCAGCAGCCCACAAGCGGGATGGCGAGATACGCAGTATTTT	CASSPQAGWRDTQYF
TRBJ1-6	TRBV6-5	TRBD1	-	TGTGCCAGCAGGACAGGGGATAATTCACCCCTCCACTTT	CASRTGDNSPLHF
TRBJ1-3	TRBV9	-	-	TGTGCCAGCAGCGTAGCACCCATCTCTGGAAACACCATATATTTT	CASSVAPISGNTIYF
TRBJ2-7	TRBV4-2	-	-	TGTGCCAGCAGCCAAGCTTGGGGTCGTGGGTACGAGCAGTACTTC	CASSQAWGRGYEQYF
TRBJ2-3	TRBV9	-	-	TGTGCCAGCAGCGTAGCCACAGATACGCAGTATTTT	CASSVATDTQYF
TRBJ2-5	TRBV21-1	-	few	TGTGCCAGCAGCAAAGATATAGAGACCCAGTACTTC	CASSKDIETQYF
TRBJ2-7	TRBV29-1	-	-	TGCAGCGTTGTGGTCAGGGCCTCCTACGAGCAGTACTTC	CSVVVRASYEQYF
TRBJ2-3	TRBV7-3	-	-	TGTGCCAGCAGCTTAAAGAGGACATATGACTACGTCTACGGAAAGTCCCCTAGCACAGATACGCAGTATTTT	CASSLKRTYDYVYGKSPSTDTQYF
TRBJ1-3	TRBV5-1	-	-	TGCGCCAGCAGCTTGGGACAAGCCCCTTCTGGAAACACCATATATTTT	CASSLGQAPSGNTIYF
TRBJ1-6	TRBV28	-	-	TGTGCCAGCAGTCCCCCCCGATCACCCCTCCACTTT	CASSPPRSPLHF
TRBJ2-1	TRBV24-1	TRBD2	-	TGTGCCACCTCGGGAGGTCAAGGCGATGAGCAGTTCTTC	CATSGGQGDEQFF
TRBJ2-3	TRBV6-5	-	-	TGTGCCAGCAGATCGACTAGTTTCGATACGCAGTATTTT	CASRSTSFDTQYF
TRBJ2-1	TRBV10-3	-	-	TGTGCTTCAAGGTCCAACAATGAGCAGTTCTTC	CASRSNNEQFF
TRBJ2-7	TRBV6-5	TRBD2	-	TGTGCCAGCAGTTCGAGCGGGAGGACCACCTACGAGCAGTACTTC	CASSSSGRTTYEQYF
TRBJ1-1	TRBV6-5	-	-	TGTGCCAGCACCCCAGTGGGCATGAACACTGAAGCTTTCTTT	CASTPVGMNTEAFF
TRBJ2-7	TRBV2	TRBD2	-	TGTGCCAGCACTGAAGCGGGAGTCTACGAGCAGTACTTC	CASTEAGVYEQYF
TRBJ1-1	TRBV28	-	-	TGTGCCAGCGTTGGAAGGATGAACACTGAAGCTTTCTTT	CASVGRMNTEAFF
TRBJ2-1	TRBV2	-	-	TGTGCCAGCATGGTGGGAGAAGGTAGCTACGGTGAGCAGTTCTTC	CASMVGEGSYGEQFF
TRBJ2-1	TRBV19	TRBD1	-	TGTGCCAGTAGCCTCAACAGGGGCCATGAGCAGTTCTTC	CASSLNRGHEQFF
TRBJ2-1	TRBV19	TRBD2	-	TGTGCCAGTAGTATAGATAGCGGGAGGGCCCTCACTGAGCAGTTCTTC	CASSIDSGRALTEQFF
TRBJ2-5	TRBV10-3	-	-	TGTGCCATCAGTGAGTCGAATCGGGATGCGGAGACCCAGTACTTC	CAISESNRDAETQYF
TRBJ2-5	TRBV2	TRBD2	-	TGTGCCAGCAGTGATTTGCTAGCGGGCCGAGGGACCCAGTACTTC	CASSDLLAGRGTQYF
TRBJ2-1	TRBV19	-	-	TGTGCCAGTAGTATAGCTTCAGGGGAGGGTAGAGATGAGCAGTTCTTC	CASSIASGEGRDEQFF
TRBJ2-7	TRBV3-1/TRBV3-2	-	-	TGTGCCAGCAGCCAAGGCGGGAAAGTTGGCGAGCAGTACTTC	CASSQGGKVGEQYF
TRBJ1-3	TRBV6-1	-	-	TGTGCCAGCAGTGACGTGGGAAACACCATATATTTT	CASSDVGNTIYF
TRBJ1-3	TRBV5-5	-	-	TGTGCCAGCAGCTTGACACGGCCGGGGAAAGGATCTGGAAACACCATATATTTT	CASSLTRPGKGSGNTIYF
TRBJ2-1	TRBV2	TRBD2	-	TGTGCCAGCAGCCTGACTAGCCCCTCTGTGAGTGAGCAGTTCTTC	CASSLTSPSVSEQFF